This T cell receptor (beta chain) originates from a study of identical twins. This clonotype has only a few counts. V lost 3 bases to trimming and J lost 5 bases, with 14 bases between them. The length of the CDR3 is 15 residues. TCRdb re-called the 5' RACE reads through MiXCR, storing one row per CDR3 protein. The sample comprises 690,000 or so distinct CDR3 sequences, 8.5% to 9% of which are singletons, and 0.85% to 1% rests with the top ten. These same data were also listed under a study on yellow fever vaccine responses in identical twins.

The chain has TRBV12-3 or TRBV12-4 and TRBJ1-5; D gene ambiguous. Material for sequencing was PBMCs. The sequence derives from a woman under 30 in good health. DNA for the CDR3: TGTGCCAGCAGTTTTCTGGGCTCCGCCGATCAGCCCCAGCATTTT. Encoded protein: CASSFLGSADQPQHF.